This T cell receptor (beta chain) stems from a study of T cell repertoires in cytomegalovirus infection. As to this clonotype: Its antigen is unidentified.

TCRdb itself ran the reads through MiXCR, one entry per CDR3 protein. The sample carries around 740,000 distinct CDR3 sequences, roughly 35% recorded once. Germline V lookup: CDR1 MDHEN, CDR2 SYDVKM. Between the trimmed V and J ends, which lost 3 bases and 1 base, there was a span of 15 bases. CDR3 length: 17 residues. Regarding the study as a whole: Across the ex vivo response, the dominant clonotypes were HLA-C-restricted CMV-specific TCR beta clonotypes.

This chain connects TRBV28 to TRBJ1-4; D gene unclear. This clonotype was obtained from a human donor in good health (CMV status not recorded). Some clones in this sample may be carry-over from other donors' samples. Material for sequencing was PBMCs. CDR3 nucleotide sequence: TGTGCCAGCAGTTTTGGGAAAGGGCAGAGAACTAATGAAAAACTGTTTTTT. Translating it yields CASSFGKGQRTNEKLFF.